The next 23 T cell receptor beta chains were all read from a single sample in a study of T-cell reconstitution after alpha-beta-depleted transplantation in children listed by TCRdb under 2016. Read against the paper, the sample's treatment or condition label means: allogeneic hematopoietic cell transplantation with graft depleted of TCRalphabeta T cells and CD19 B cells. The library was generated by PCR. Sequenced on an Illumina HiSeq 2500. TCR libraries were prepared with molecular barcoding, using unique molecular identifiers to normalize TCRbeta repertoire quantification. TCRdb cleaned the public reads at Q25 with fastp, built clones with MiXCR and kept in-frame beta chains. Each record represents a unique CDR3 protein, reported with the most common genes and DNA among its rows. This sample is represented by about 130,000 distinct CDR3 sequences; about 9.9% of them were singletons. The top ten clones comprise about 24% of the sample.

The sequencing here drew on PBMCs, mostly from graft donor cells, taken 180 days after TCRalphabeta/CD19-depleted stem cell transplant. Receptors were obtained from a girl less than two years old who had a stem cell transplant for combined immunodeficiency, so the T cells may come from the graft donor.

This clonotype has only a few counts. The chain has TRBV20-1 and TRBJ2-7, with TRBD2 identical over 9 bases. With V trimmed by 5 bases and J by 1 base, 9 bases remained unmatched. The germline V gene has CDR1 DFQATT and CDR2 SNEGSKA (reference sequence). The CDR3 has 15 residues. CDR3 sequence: CSAVPGLAASYEQYF. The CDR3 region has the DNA TGCAGTGCTGTTCCGGGACTAGCCGCTTCCTACGAGCAGTACTTC.

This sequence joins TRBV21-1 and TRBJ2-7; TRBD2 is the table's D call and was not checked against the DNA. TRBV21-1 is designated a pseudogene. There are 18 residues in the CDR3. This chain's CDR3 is CASSKDSGTSGTPYEQYF. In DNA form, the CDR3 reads TGTGCCAGCAGCAAAGATTCTGGGACTAGCGGGACCCCCTACGAGCAGTACTTC.

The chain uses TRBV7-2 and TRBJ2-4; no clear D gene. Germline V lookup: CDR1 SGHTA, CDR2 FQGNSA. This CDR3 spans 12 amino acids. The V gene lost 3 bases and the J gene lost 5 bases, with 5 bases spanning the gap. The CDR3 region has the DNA TGTGCCAGCAGCTTTGCAGAAAACATTCAGTACTTC. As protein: CASSFAENIQYF.

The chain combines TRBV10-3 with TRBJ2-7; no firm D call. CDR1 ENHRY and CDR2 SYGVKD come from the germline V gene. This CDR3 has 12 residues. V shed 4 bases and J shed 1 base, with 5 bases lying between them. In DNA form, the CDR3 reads TGTGCCATCAGTGCCCTATCCTACGAGCAGTACTTC. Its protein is CAISALSYEQYF.

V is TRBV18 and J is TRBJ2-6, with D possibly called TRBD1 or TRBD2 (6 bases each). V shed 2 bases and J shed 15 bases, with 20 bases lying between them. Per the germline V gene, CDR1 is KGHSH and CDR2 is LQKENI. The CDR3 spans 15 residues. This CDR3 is CASSPNADGGAALTF. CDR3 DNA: TGTGCCAGCTCACCAAACGCAGACGGGGGCGCGGCCCTGACTTTC.

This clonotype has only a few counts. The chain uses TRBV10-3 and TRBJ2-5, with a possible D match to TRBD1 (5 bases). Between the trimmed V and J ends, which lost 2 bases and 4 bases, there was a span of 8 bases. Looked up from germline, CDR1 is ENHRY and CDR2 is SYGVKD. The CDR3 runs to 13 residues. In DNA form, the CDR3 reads TGTGCCATCAGTGAGAGGGGTTTAGAGACCCAGTACTTC. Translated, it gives CAISERGLETQYF.

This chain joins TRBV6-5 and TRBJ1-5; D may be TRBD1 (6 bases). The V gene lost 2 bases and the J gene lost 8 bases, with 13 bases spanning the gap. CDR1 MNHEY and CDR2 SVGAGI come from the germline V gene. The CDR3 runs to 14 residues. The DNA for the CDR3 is TGTGCCAGCAGTTACAGGTTCGCAGGGGAGCCCCAGCATTTT. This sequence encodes CASSYRFAGEPQHF.

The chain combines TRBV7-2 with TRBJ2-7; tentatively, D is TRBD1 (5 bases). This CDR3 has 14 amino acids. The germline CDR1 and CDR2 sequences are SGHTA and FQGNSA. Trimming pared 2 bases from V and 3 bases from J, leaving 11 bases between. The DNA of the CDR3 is TGTGCCAGCAGCTTACCTGACAGTGGCTACGAGCAGTACTTC. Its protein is CASSLPDSGYEQYF.

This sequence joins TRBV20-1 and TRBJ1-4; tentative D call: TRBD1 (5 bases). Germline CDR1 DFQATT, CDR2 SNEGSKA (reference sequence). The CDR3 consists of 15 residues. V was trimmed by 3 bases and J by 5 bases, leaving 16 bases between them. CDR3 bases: TGCAGTGCTAGTGCCTCGGGGCCGATGAATGAAAAACTGTTTTTT. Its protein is CSASASGPMNEKLFF.

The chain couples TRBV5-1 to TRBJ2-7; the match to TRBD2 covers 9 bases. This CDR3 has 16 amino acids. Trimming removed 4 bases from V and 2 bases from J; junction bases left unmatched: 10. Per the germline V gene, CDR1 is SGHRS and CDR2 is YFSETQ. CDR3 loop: CASSPILAGRTYEQYF. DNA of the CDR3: TGCGCCAGCAGCCCTATTCTAGCGGGACGGACCTACGAGCAGTACTTC.

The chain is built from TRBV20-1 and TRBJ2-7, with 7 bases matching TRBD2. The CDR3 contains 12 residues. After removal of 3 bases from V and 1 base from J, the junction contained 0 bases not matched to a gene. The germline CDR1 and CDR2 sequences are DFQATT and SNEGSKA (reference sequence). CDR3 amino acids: CSARGLSYEQYF. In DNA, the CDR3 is TGCAGTGCTAGGGGACTATCCTACGAGCAGTACTTC.

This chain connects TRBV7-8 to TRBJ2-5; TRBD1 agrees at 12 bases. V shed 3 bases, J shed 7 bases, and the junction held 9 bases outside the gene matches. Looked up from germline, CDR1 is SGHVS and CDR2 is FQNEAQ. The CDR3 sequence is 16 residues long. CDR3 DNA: TGTGCCAGCAGCTTTCCCGGGACAGGGGGCGGGGCGACCCAGTACTTC. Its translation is CASSFPGTGGGATQYF.

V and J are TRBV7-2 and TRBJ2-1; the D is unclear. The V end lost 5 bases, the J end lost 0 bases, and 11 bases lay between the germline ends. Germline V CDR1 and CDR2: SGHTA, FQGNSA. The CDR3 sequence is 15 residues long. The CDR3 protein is CASSPGPSSYNEQFF. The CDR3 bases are TGTGCCAGCAGCCCGGGTCCGAGCTCCTACAATGAGCAGTTCTTC.

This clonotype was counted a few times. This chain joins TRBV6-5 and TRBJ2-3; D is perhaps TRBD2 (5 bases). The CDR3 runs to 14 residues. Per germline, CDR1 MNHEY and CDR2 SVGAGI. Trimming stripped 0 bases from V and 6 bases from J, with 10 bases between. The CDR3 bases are TGTGCCAGCAGTTACTCGTCTAGCCCCGATACGCAGTATTTT. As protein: CASSYSSSPDTQYF.

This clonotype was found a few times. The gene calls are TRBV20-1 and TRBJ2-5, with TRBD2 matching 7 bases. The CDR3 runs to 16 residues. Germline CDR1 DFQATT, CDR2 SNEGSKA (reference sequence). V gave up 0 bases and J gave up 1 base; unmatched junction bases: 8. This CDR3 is CSARDHERGRQETQYF. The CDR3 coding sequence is TGCAGTGCTAGAGATCATGAGCGGGGACGCCAAGAGACCCAGTACTTC.

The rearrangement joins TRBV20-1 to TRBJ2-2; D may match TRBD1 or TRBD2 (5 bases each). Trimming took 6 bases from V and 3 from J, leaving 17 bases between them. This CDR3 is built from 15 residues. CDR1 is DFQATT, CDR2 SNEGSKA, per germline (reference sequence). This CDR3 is CSARKPGRYTGELFF. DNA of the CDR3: TGCAGTGCCCGGAAACCGGGGCGTTACACCGGGGAGCTGTTTTTT.

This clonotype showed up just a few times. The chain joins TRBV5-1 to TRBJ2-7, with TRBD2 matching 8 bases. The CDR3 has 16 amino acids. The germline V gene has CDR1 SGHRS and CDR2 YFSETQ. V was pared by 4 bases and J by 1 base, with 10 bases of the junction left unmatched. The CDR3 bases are TGCGCCAGCAGCGTAACTTCCGGGACTAGATCCTACGAGCAGTACTTC. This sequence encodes CASSVTSGTRSYEQYF. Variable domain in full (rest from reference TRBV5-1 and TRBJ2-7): KAGVTQTPRYLIKTRGQQVTLSCSPISGHRSVSWYQQTPGQGLQFLFEYFSETQRNKGNFPGRFSGRQFSNSRSEMNVSTLELGDSALYLCASSVTSGTRSYEQYFGPGTRLTVT.

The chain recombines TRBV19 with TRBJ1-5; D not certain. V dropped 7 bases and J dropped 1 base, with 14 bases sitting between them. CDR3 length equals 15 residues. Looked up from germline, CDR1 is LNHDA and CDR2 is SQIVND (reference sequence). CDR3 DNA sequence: TGTGCCAGTATAACGGACCTCGGAAGCAATCAGCCCCAGCATTTT. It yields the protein CASITDLGSNQPQHF.

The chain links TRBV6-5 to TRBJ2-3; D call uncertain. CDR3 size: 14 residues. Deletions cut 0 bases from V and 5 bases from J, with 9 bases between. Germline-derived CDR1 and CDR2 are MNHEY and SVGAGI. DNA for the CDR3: TGTGCCAGCAGTTACTCTTCGTCCGGAGATACGCAGTATTTT. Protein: CASSYSSSGDTQYF.

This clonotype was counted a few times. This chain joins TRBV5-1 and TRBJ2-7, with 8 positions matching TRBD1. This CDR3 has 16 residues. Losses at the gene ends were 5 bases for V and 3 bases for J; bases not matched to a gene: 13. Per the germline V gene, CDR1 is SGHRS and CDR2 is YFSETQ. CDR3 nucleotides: TGCGCCAGCAGAAAGACCAGGACAGGGTGGGACTACGAGCAGTACTTC. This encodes CASRKTRTGWDYEQYF.

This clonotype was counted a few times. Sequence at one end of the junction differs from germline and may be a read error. CDR3 sequence (DNA): TGTGCCAACAGTGTCGTGACAGGGAATGAAAAACTGTTTTTT. This gives the protein CANSVVTGNEKLFF. The chain carries TRBV6-1 and TRBJ1-4; the match to TRBD1 covers 7 bases. The CDR3 is made up of 14 amino acids. The germline gives CDR1 MNHNS, CDR2 SASEGT.

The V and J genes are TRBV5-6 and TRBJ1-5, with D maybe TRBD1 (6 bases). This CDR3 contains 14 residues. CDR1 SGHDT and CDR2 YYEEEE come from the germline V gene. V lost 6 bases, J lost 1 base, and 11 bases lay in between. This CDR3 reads CASILQGSNQPQHF. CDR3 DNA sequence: TGTGCCAGCATCCTACAGGGAAGCAATCAGCCCCAGCATTTT.

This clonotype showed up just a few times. The chain's CDR3 is CASSLAEYYGYTF. CDR3 in DNA: TGTGCCAGCAGCTTAGCCGAGTACTATGGCTACACCTTC. This chain joins TRBV7-6 and TRBJ1-2; D ambiguous. Germline loops: CDR1 SGHVS, CDR2 FNYEAQ. There are 13 residues in the CDR3. V lost 0 bases to trimming and J lost 3 bases, with 5 bases between them.